These 21 T cell receptor beta chains were all obtained from the same sample, sequenced in a study of T cells in Graves' hyperthyroidism and ophthalmopathy. There were TCR beta CDR3 regions amplified from RNA transcripts. The TCR CDR3 was amplified in a first-round RT-PCR using the HTBI primer set. MiXCR, applied by TCRdb to the multiplex PCR reads, yields one record per CDR3 protein. The table records about 510,000 distinct CDR3 sequences, 46% of them present only once. The specimen was peripheral blood or thyroid tissue (not recorded which). These TCRs come from an adult woman with Graves' disease, either hyperthyroidism or ophthalmopathy (not recorded which).

For this clonotype: A much larger clone sits a single nucleotide away, making a read error possible. The chain uses TRBV28 and TRBJ2-5; the D is unclear. This CDR3 is 14 amino acids long. V dropped 4 bases and J dropped 2 bases, with 11 bases sitting between them. Germline V gene data show CDR1 as MDHEN and CDR2 as SYDVKM. CDR3 sequence reads: CASSYAITQETQYF. The CDR3 region has the DNA TGTGCCAGCAGTTACGCAATCACACAAGAGACCCAGTACTTC. The whole variable domain, filled in from reference TRBV28 and TRBJ2-5, reads DVKVTQSSRYLVKRTGEKVFLECVQDMDHENMFWYRQDPGLGLRLIYFSYDVKMKEKGDIPEGYSVSREKKERFSLILESASTNQTSMYLCASSYAITQETQYFGPGTRLLVL.

This clonotype is a singleton in its sample. This rearrangement joins TRBV6-6 to TRBJ2-2, with unresolved D. The ends were cut back, 4 bases at V and 7 bases at J, with 16 bases in the middle. Germline CDR1 MNHNY, CDR2 SVGAGI (reference sequence). The CDR3 is 15 amino acids. Here the CDR3 reads CASSSVAKGGGELFF. The CDR3 DNA is TGTGCCAGCAGTTCCGTGGCCAAAGGTGGCGGGGAGCTGTTTTTT.

The chain links TRBV5-4 to TRBJ1-6; D is possibly TRBD1 (5 bases). In germline, CDR1 is SGHNT, CDR2 YYREEE (reference sequence). V shed 4 bases and J shed 6 bases, with 11 bases lying between them. The CDR3 is 14 residues long. CDR3: CASSPRDFNSPLHF. CDR3 coding DNA: TGTGCCAGCAGCCCCAGGGACTTTAATTCACCCCTCCACTTT.

This chain connects TRBV10-3 to TRBJ1-1, with a weak D call TRBD1 (5 bases). Trimming took 6 bases from V and 6 from J, leaving 17 bases between them. Germline CDR1 reads ENHRY; CDR2 reads SYGVKD. This CDR3 has 14 amino acids. The CDR3 spells CAISMGQGRPEAFF. The CDR3 DNA reads as TGTGCCATCAGCATGGGGCAGGGTCGGCCTGAAGCTTTCTTT.

The genes are TRBV3-1 and TRBJ2-6; 7 bases fit TRBD1. Germline loops: CDR1 LGHDT, CDR2 YNNKEL (reference sequence). J was trimmed by 9 bases and V by 1 base; bases with no gene match: 0. The CDR3 covers 13 residues. The CDR3, as DNA: TGTGCCAGCAGCCAAGGACAGGGCAACGTCCTGACTTTC. Protein: CASSQGQGNVLTF. Using reference TRBV3-1 and TRBJ2-6 for the parts outside the CDR3, the full variable domain is DTAVSQTPKYLVTQMGNDKSIKCEQNLGHDTMYWYKQDSKKFLKIMFSYNNKELIINETVPNRFSPKSPDKAHLNLHINSLELGDSAVYFCASSQGQGNVLTFGAGSRLTVL.

The chain joins TRBV29-1 to TRBJ2-2, with TRBD2 matching 12 bases. With 6 bases clipped from V and 5 bases from J, the junction kept 4 bases outside the gene matches. Germline V CDR1 and CDR2: SQVTM, ANQGSEA. The CDR3 runs to 14 residues. The CDR3 reads CSVRLAGVTGELFF. CDR3 DNA sequence: TGCAGCGTACGACTAGCGGGGGTGACCGGGGAGCTGTTTTTT.

The table lists this clonotype with a few counts. J is TRBJ2-7 and V is TRBV6-5, with D hard to call. The CDR3 consists of 11 residues. Germline V gene sequence: CDR1 MNHEY, CDR2 SVGAGI. Between the trimmed V and J ends, which lost 7 bases and 5 bases, there was a span of 9 bases. The CDR3 coding sequence is TGTGCCAGCACTTTTTCCCACGAGCAGTACTTC. It yields the protein CASTFSHEQYF.

In this sample, this clonotype turned up a few times. CDR3 sequence: CASSWGLRTEAFF. CDR3 nucleotides: TGTGCCAGCAGCTGGGGACTGAGGACTGAAGCTTTCTTT. The rearrangement uses TRBV14 and TRBJ1-1; D is perhaps TRBD1 (5 bases). CDR1 and CDR2 from the germline V gene are SGHDN and FVKESK. The CDR3 is made up of 13 amino acids. V was cut by 5 bases and J by 5 bases, with 12 bases left in between. Full variable domain (outside the CDR3, taken from reference TRBV14 and TRBJ1-1): EAGVTQFPSHSVIEKGQTVTLRCDPISGHDNLYWYRRVMGKEIKFLLHFVKESKQDESGMPNNRFLAERTGGTYSTLKVQPAELEDSGVYFCASSWGLRTEAFFGQGTRLTVV.

V and J are TRBV11-1 and TRBJ1-2; D uncertain. The V end was cut by 11 bases, the J end by 2 bases, with 12 bases between. Germline V gives CDR1 SGHAT, CDR2 FQDESV (reference sequence). The CDR3 consists of 12 residues. Written as DNA, the CDR3 is TGTGCCGGTGGAGCCCCCAACTATGGCTACACCTTC. Translating it yields CAGGAPNYGYTF.

The chain carries TRBV6-4 and TRBJ2-2; 9 bases match TRBD1. In germline, CDR1 is MRHNA, CDR2 SNTAGT. The CDR3 runs 19 residues. With V trimmed by 6 bases and J by 3 bases, 17 bases remained unmatched. The CDR3 DNA sequence: TGTGCCAGCAGCCCCACGCCGACAGGGGGTAGCGATTACACCGGGGAGCTGTTTTTT. It codes for CASSPTPTGGSDYTGELFF.

The chain joins TRBV10-2 to TRBJ2-7, with D possibly being TRBD1 (6 bases). V was trimmed by 2 bases and J by 0 bases, leaving 11 bases between them. Per germline, CDR1 WSHSY and CDR2 SAAADI. This CDR3 contains 15 residues. The CDR3 is CASSETGRLSYEQYF. The CDR3 DNA follows: TGCGCCAGCAGTGAGACAGGGAGACTCTCCTACGAGCAGTACTTC.

This clonotype showed up just once. This chain connects TRBV12-3 or TRBV12-4 to TRBJ1-2; D unresolved. The V gene lost 7 bases and the J gene lost 4 bases, with 13 bases spanning the gap. The CDR3 extends over 13 amino acids. CDR3 nucleotide sequence: TGTGCCAGCACCGAGACGATAGGCTATGGCTACACCTTC. This encodes CASTETIGYGYTF.

The V and J genes are TRBV4-1 and TRBJ1-6, with TRBD1 as a possible D gene (6 bases). V lost 4 bases, J lost 6 bases, and 13 bases lay in between. Germline CDR1 is MGHRA and CDR2 is YSYEKL. The CDR3 loop spans 15 amino acids. Here the CDR3 reads CASSRTMDSNSPLHF. The CDR3 DNA sequence: TGCGCCAGCAGCCGAACCATGGACAGTAATTCACCCCTCCACTTT.

V usage is TRBV7-9 and J usage is TRBJ1-2, with 11 bases aligning to TRBD1. Germline CDR1 reads SEHNR; CDR2 reads FQNEAQ (reference sequence). V trimming: 5 bases; J trimming: 4 bases; junction bases outside the gene matches: 6. This CDR3 has 15 amino acids. For the CDR3, the DNA is TGTGCCAGCAGCCACCGGGACAGGGGGTCCTATGGCTACACCTTC. Translating gives CASSHRDRGSYGYTF. Complete variable domain (other parts from reference TRBV7-9 and TRBJ1-2): DTGVSQNPRHKITKRGQNVTFRCDPISEHNRLYWYRQTLGQGPEFLTYFQNEAQLEKSRLLSDRFSAERPKGSFSTLEIQRTEQGDSAMYLCASSHRDRGSYGYTFGSGTRLTVV.

The chain combines TRBV19 with TRBJ1-4, with D possibly matching TRBD1 (5 bases). The CDR3 covers 10 residues. V shed 7 bases and J shed 12 bases, with 9 bases lying between them. Germline values: CDR1 LNHDA, CDR2 SQIVND (reference sequence). The CDR3 here is CASKGLQLFF. For the CDR3, the DNA is TGTGCCAGTAAGGGACTGCAACTGTTTTTT.

The gene calls are TRBV10-3 and TRBJ1-2; 9 positions match TRBD1. The germline CDR1 and CDR2 sequences are ENHRY and SYGVKD. Germline trimming cut 3 bases from V and 4 bases from J; bases unmatched to any gene: 6. CDR3 size: 15 residues. Here the CDR3 reads CAISDPGTGIYGYTF. DNA for the CDR3: TGTGCCATCAGTGACCCTGGGACAGGGATCTATGGCTACACCTTC.

This clonotype was seen ten or more times. The chain links TRBV10-3 to TRBJ1-1; D is uncertain. V shed 0 bases and J shed 6 bases, with 5 bases lying between them. Germline CDR1 ENHRY, CDR2 SYGVKD. The CDR3 is made up of 12 amino acids. This CDR3 reads CAISESTAEAFF. The CDR3 DNA follows: TGTGCCATCAGTGAGTCTACAGCTGAAGCTTTCTTT.

This chain links TRBV7-2 with TRBJ2-7, with 8 bases matching TRBD1. The length of the CDR3 is 15 residues. V dropped 5 bases and J dropped 5; count of bases not matched to a gene: 11. CDR1 is SGHTA, CDR2 FQGNSA, per germline. The CDR3 is CASSIGQGGRDEQYF. The CDR3 DNA sequence: TGTGCCAGCAGCATCGGACAGGGAGGAAGAGACGAGCAGTACTTC.

The chain uses TRBV20-1 and TRBJ2-5; D remains unclear. V lost 1 base to trimming and J lost 1 base, with 10 bases between them. Germline loops: CDR1 DFQATT, CDR2 SNEGSKA (reference sequence). The CDR3 loop spans 14 amino acids. CDR3 residues: CSARGGSSQETQYF. As DNA, the CDR3 is TGCAGTGCTAGAGGGGGAAGCAGCCAAGAGACCCAGTACTTC.

This clonotype has ten or more counts. The chain recombines TRBV12-3 or TRBV12-4 with TRBJ1-2; D possibly corresponds to TRBD1 (5 bases). V dropped 5 bases and J dropped 8 bases, with 18 bases sitting between them. CDR3 length: 14 residues. The CDR3 protein is CASSPGLGARGYTF. As DNA, the CDR3 is TGTGCCAGCAGTCCCGGCCTCGGGGCACGAGGCTACACCTTC.

This clonotype is a singleton in its sample. V usage is TRBV7-9 and J usage is TRBJ1-2; 7 positions agree with TRBD1. The CDR3 is 15 residues long. Germline loops: CDR1 SEHNR, CDR2 FQNEAQ (reference sequence). Trimming cost V 5 bases and J 7 bases; bases outside gene matches: 13. The CDR3 sequence: CASSQPLSQGFGYTF. CDR3 coding DNA: TGTGCCAGCAGCCAACCTCTTTCACAGGGGTTTGGCTACACCTTC.